This TCR beta chain stems from a study of blood T cell repertoires in COVID-19. Overall study: Donors in the United States, Italy and Spain gave samples during acute or convalescent COVID-19. The analysed material was cDNA or gDNA that came from T cells, B-cell-depleted T cells, or PBMCs.

Original analysis: Amplification from reference gene primers served as the basis for estimated nucleated cell counts. Profiling relied on immunoSEQ multiplex PCR, and the TCRdb table lists in-frame clones only, not all of them. V, J and clone size derive from that table, while D and trimming were established from the DNA sequence. The table includes 95,000 to 120,000 clones, less than 85% detected once. The CDR3 covers 15 residues. The V gene lost 1 base and the J gene lost 3 bases, with 10 bases spanning the gap. From germline, CDR1 is KGHSH and CDR2 LQKENI. The receptor comes from a human donor in a cohort sampled during active COVID-19. V is TRBV18 and J is TRBJ2-4, with D possibly TRBD2 on 6 matching bases. Sequenced: peripheral blood. The CDR3 protein is CASSPREVGKNIQYF. The DNA of the CDR3 is TGTGCCAGCTCACCACGGGAGGTGGGCAAAAACATTCAGTACTTC.